This is a list of T cell receptor beta chains from one sample in a study of T cell repertoires in cytomegalovirus infection. TCRdb re-derived calls from the reads in MiXCR, one entry per CDR3 protein. The table shows 150,000 to 200,000 distinct CDR3 sequences, with 25% to 30% occurring only once. What was sequenced was PBMCs. The receptors were sampled from a human donor in good health (CMV status not recorded). Some clones in this sample may be carry-over from other donors' samples. The CDR3 runs from the conserved cysteine through the conserved F or W. The order of the fields is J gene, D gene, CDR3 length, V gene, clone size, CDR3 DNA, CDR3 protein. The D gene is left open where the match is weak. Where a row states a size, it is once, few, many or the class of an expanded clone; other rows omit it.

TRBJ2-3,TRBD2,15,TRBV12-3/TRBV12-4,few,TGTGCCAGCAGTCCGCAGCGGGGGGGCACAGATACGCAGTATTTT,CASSPQRGGTDTQYF
TRBJ2-3,-,15,TRBV11-2,few,TGTGCCAGCAGCTCCGCAGCAGGGCCCACAGATACGCAGTATTTT,CASSSAAGPTDTQYF
TRBJ2-4,-,14,TRBV2,-,TGTGACAGCAGTGAGTCGGGCCAGGGAAACATTCAGTACTTC,CDSSESGQGNIQYF
TRBJ1-2,-,13,TRBV30,few,TGTGCCTGGAGTGCTACAGGAAACTATGGCTACACCTTC,CAWSATGNYGYTF
TRBJ1-1,-,14,TRBV29-1,few,TGCAGCGTCTCATACAGACCCGAGAACACTGAAGCTTTCTTT,CSVSYRPENTEAFF
TRBJ2-5,TRBD2,14,TRBV7-2,many,TGTGCCAGCAGCCGCCGGGGGGGCCAAGAGACCCAGTACTTC,CASSRRGGQETQYF
TRBJ1-5,-,15,TRBV7-2,few,TGTGCCAGCAGCTTACGGAGCGGTCCCAATCAGCCCCAGCATTTT,CASSLRSGPNQPQHF
TRBJ2-1,-,14,TRBV6-2/TRBV6-3,-,TGTGTCAGCAGCCGGGGGGCCCTCTACAATGAGCAGTTCTTC,CVSSRGALYNEQFF
TRBJ2-1,-,15,TRBV12-3/TRBV12-4,-,TGTGCCAGCAGTTTAAAGGGGATTTCCTACAATGAGCAGTTCTTC,CASSLKGISYNEQFF
TRBJ1-6,-,15,TRBV6-1,few,TGTGCCAGCAGCTCCGGGACTGCAATGGGTTCACCCCTCCACTTT,CASSSGTAMGSPLHF
TRBJ2-7,-,14,TRBV7-9,many,TGTGCCAGCAGCTTAGGTGGGGGGGGCTCCGAGCAGTACTTC,CASSLGGGGSEQYF
TRBJ1-2,-,15,TRBV4-1,-,TGCGCCAGCAGCCAATCAACAGGGAGTAACTATGGCTACACCTTC,CASSQSTGSNYGYTF
TRBJ1-2,-,14,TRBV7-2,many,TGTGCCAGCAGATCCAGTGGACTATCCTATGGCTACACCTTC,CASRSSGLSYGYTF
TRBJ1-5,-,16,TRBV6-6,-,TGTGCCAGCAAGGGGAGTCCGGGGGTTGGGAATCAGCCCCAGCATTTT,CASKGSPGVGNQPQHF
TRBJ1-2,TRBD1,13,TRBV20-1,-,TGCAGTGCTAACCCAGGGGGCTCCTATGGCTACACCTTC,CSANPGGSYGYTF
TRBJ2-6,-,18,TRBV15,few,TGTGCCACCAGCAGAGGTGTTGGCAGAAGCTCTGGGGCCAACGTCCTGACTTTC,CATSRGVGRSSGANVLTF
TRBJ2-2,-,13,TRBV7-9,-,TGTGCCAGCAGAGTTAAATCCACCGGGGAGCTGTTTTTT,CASRVKSTGELFF
TRBJ1-5,-,16,TRBV2,once,TGTGCCAGCAGACTTTTCGCAGGGGAGAGCAATCAGCCCCAGCATTTT,CASRLFAGESNQPQHF
TRBJ2-7,-,16,TRBV4-1,once,TGCGCCAGCAGCCGTACTTGGGGGGACAGCATCTACGAGCAGTACTTC,CASSRTWGDSIYEQYF
TRBJ1-3,-,17,TRBV27,many,TGTGCCAGCAGTCCGTCTCAAGTAGGGTTATTCCGAAACACCATATATTTT,CASSPSQVGLFRNTIYF
TRBJ1-5,TRBD1,15,TRBV19,-,TGTGCCAGTAGTCCAACCAGAGACAGGGGACAGCCCCAGCATTTT,CASSPTRDRGQPQHF
TRBJ1-2,TRBD1,16,TRBV7-8,many,TGTGCCAGCAGCTCTACGGACAGGGGGACCCACTATGGCTACACCTTC,CASSSTDRGTHYGYTF
TRBJ2-1,-,15,TRBV2,-,TGTGCCAGCAGTGAAGTGAAGTTGGGGTACAATGAGCAGTTCTTC,CASSEVKLGYNEQFF
TRBJ1-1,TRBD1,15,TRBV20-1,few,TGCAGTGCTAGAGTTAAGAAGGGGGCAAGGACTGAAGCTTTCTTT,CSARVKKGARTEAFF
TRBJ1-2,TRBD1,16,TRBV12-3/TRBV12-4,-,TGTGCCAGCAGCCAAGCCGGGACAGGGACTAGCCGTGGCTACACCTTC,CASSQAGTGTSRGYTF
TRBJ1-5,TRBD1,17,TRBV6-2/TRBV6-3,many,TGTGCCAGCAGTTACGCCACAGGGGGCTCAAGCAATCAGCCCCAGCATTTT,CASSYATGGSSNQPQHF
TRBJ2-3,-,17,TRBV4-1,few,TGCGCCAGCAGCCAAGATATGGTTCCAGGGGGCACAGATACGCAGTATTTT,CASSQDMVPGGTDTQYF
TRBJ2-5,TRBD2,14,TRBV7-4,-,TGTGCCAGCAGCCGTAGCGGGGGTCAAGAGACCCAGTACTTC,CASSRSGGQETQYF
TRBJ2-7,TRBD1,15,TRBV10-3,many,TGTGCCGCGAGGCAATCCGAGACAGGGCCCTACGAGCAGTACTTC,CAARQSETGPYEQYF
TRBJ2-2,-,16,TRBV7-2,many,TGTGCCAGCAGCTTACCTGGCGGGGTGAACACCGGGGAGCTGTTTTTT,CASSLPGGVNTGELFF
TRBJ1-6,TRBD1,18,TRBV11-2,-,TGTGCCAGCAGCTTAGAAACAGGGGGTTTATCCTATAATTCACCCCTCCACTTT,CASSLETGGLSYNSPLHF
TRBJ2-1,TRBD2,17,TRBV7-6,-,TGTGCCAGCAGCTTAAAAGGAGGGACTAGCGGTTACAATGAGCAGTTCTTC,CASSLKGGTSGYNEQFF
TRBJ1-2,-,19,TRBV14,-,TGTGCCAGCAGCCAAGGGGGCCCGGGGGGTCGGTCATCTGACTATGGCTACACCTTC,CASSQGGPGGRSSDYGYTF
TRBJ1-6,-,12,TRBV7-2,few,TGTGCCAGCAGCTTAGATTTGGCGGGCCTCCACTTT,CASSLDLAGLHF
TRBJ1-2,TRBD1,14,TRBV2,-,TGTGCCACCGTGACCGGGACAGAAGTGACCGGCTACACCTTC,CATVTGTEVTGYTF
TRBJ1-1,-,13,TRBV30,-,TGTGCCTGGAGTCCCCCCCGAGGCACTGAAGCTTTCTTT,CAWSPPRGTEAFF
TRBJ1-4,TRBD1,14,TRBV12-3/TRBV12-4,-,TGTGCCAGCAGTACCGGGACAGGAGGTGAAAAACTGTTTTTT,CASSTGTGGEKLFF
TRBJ1-5,-,15,TRBV20-1,-,TGCAGTGCTAGAGGAACCCAGATGGGCAATCAGCCCCAGCATTTT,CSARGTQMGNQPQHF
TRBJ1-1,TRBD1,15,TRBV11-3,-,TGTGCCAGCAGCTCCGGACAGGGGGCCCCCACTGAAGCTTTCTTT,CASSSGQGAPTEAFF
TRBJ1-2,-,13,TRBV7-2,few,TGTGCCAGCAGCTACCGGACAGCGTCGGGCTACACCTTC,CASSYRTASGYTF
TRBJ1-2,-,12,TRBV29-1,-,TGCAGCGTTGAAGAACGGCTCTATGGCTACACCTTC,CSVEERLYGYTF
TRBJ1-3,TRBD1,19,TRBV7-6,-,TGTGCCAGCAGCCCACGGGGGGGACAGCCGCGTTCCTCTGGAAACACCATATATTTT,CASSPRGGQPRSSGNTIYF
TRBJ2-3,-,16,TRBV6-5,few,TGTGCCAGCAGTTTCTCGGTGAGGGTAGCTGAAGATACGCAGTATTTT,CASSFSVRVAEDTQYF
TRBJ1-1,TRBD1,18,TRBV7-2,many,TGTGCCAGCAGCTTAGAGGGTAGCGGGACAGGGCGGTACACTGAAGCTTTCTTT,CASSLEGSGTGRYTEAFF
TRBJ2-2,-,15,TRBV6-6,few,TGTGCCAGCAGACTCCGGGCGGGGTCCACCGGGGAGCTGTTTTTT,CASRLRAGSTGELFF
TRBJ1-6,TRBD1,12,TRBV19,-,TGTGCCAGTCGGGACAGGAATTCACCCTTCCACTTT,CASRDRNSPFHF